This is a list of T cell receptor beta chains from one sample in a study. TCRdb analysed the 5' RACE reads with MiXCR anew, one entry per CDR3 protein. The sample lists 10,000 to 13,000 distinct CDR3 sequences, 15% to 20% occurring once. What was sequenced was Tregs sorted from a lymph node. Receptors were obtained from a female donor with breast cancer. CDR3s include the opening cysteine and the closing phenylalanine or tryptophan. The D gene is left open where the match is weak. Expanded clones are given a class, and other clones once, few, many or no size at all.

size: many
D: NA
V: TRBV2
J: TRBJ1-1
CDR3: CASEGTGRRTEAFF
DNA: TGTGCCAGTGAAGGGACCGGGAGGAGGACTGAAGCTTTCTTT

size: many
D: NA
V: TRBV4-1
J: TRBJ2-7
CDR3: CASSQVGGNYEQYF
DNA: TGCGCCAGCAGCCAAGTTGGAGGGAACTACGAGCAGTACTTC

size: many
D: TRBD1
V: TRBV15
J: TRBJ2-7
CDR3: CATLRDRGTYEQYF
DNA: TGTGCCACCTTGAGGGACAGGGGGACCTACGAGCAGTACTTC

size: medium-sized
D: NA
V: TRBV29-1
J: TRBJ1-6
CDR3: CSVQKQPGDNSPLHF
DNA: TGCAGCGTTCAAAAACAGCCTGGGGATAATTCACCCCTCCACTTT

size: many
D: TRBD2
V: TRBV2
J: TRBJ2-3
CDR3: CASRRTSGRITDTQYF
DNA: TGTGCCAGCAGAAGGACTAGCGGGAGGATAACAGATACGCAGTATTTT

size: medium-sized
D: NA
V: TRBV21-1
J: TRBJ2-7
CDR3: CASSYCSTGQYF
DNA: TGTGCCAGCAGCTATTGTTCTACGGGGCAGTACTTC

size: medium-sized
D: NA
V: TRBV5-1
J: TRBJ2-3
CDR3: CASSLVPAGTDTQYF
DNA: TGCGCCAGCAGCTTGGTACCGGCGGGCACAGATACGCAGTATTTT

size: many
D: NA
V: TRBV2
J: TRBJ1-2
CDR3: CASSYEVSNYGYTF
DNA: TGTGCCAGCAGTTACGAGGTTTCTAACTATGGCTACACCTTC

size: NA
D: NA
V: TRBV5-5
J: TRBJ1-1
CDR3: CASSLELGTFTEAFF
DNA: TGTGCCAGCAGCTTGGAGCTAGGGACCTTCACTGAAGCTTTCTTT

size: NA
D: NA
V: TRBV2
J: TRBJ1-4
CDR3: CASSEVGDATNEKLFF
DNA: TGTGCCAGCAGTGAAGTAGGGGACGCAACTAATGAAAAACTGTTTTTT

size: medium-sized
D: NA
V: TRBV5-1
J: TRBJ2-2
CDR3: CASSRTTTNTGELFF
DNA: TGCGCCAGCAGCCGCACTACCACGAACACCGGGGAGCTGTTTTTT

size: medium-sized
D: NA
V: TRBV9
J: TRBJ1-2
CDR3: CASSVGTTVIYGYTF
DNA: TGTGCCAGCAGCGTAGGGACAACAGTTATCTATGGCTACACCTTC

size: medium-sized
D: NA
V: TRBV9
J: TRBJ2-2
CDR3: CASSVGPNTGELFF
DNA: TGTGCCAGCAGCGTAGGGCCGAACACCGGGGAGCTGTTTTTT

size: many
D: NA
V: TRBV7-2
J: TRBJ2-1
CDR3: CASSLDSGRASEQFF
DNA: TGTGCCAGCAGCTTAGACAGCGGGCGCGCCTCGGAGCAGTTCTTC

size: medium-sized
D: NA
V: TRBV7-9
J: TRBJ1-1
CDR3: CASSTQGNTEAFF
DNA: TGTGCCAGCAGCACACAGGGGAACACTGAAGCTTTCTTT

size: many
D: NA
V: TRBV5-1
J: TRBJ1-2
CDR3: CASSLDHRESVGYTF
DNA: TGCGCCAGCAGCTTGGACCACAGGGAATCGGTTGGCTACACCTTC

size: many
D: NA
V: TRBV9
J: TRBJ2-3
CDR3: CASSVVAASTDTQYF
DNA: TGTGCCAGCAGCGTAGTAGCGGCGAGCACAGATACGCAGTATTTT

size: NA
D: NA
V: TRBV30
J: TRBJ1-6
CDR3: CAWSVEAESPLHF
DNA: TGTGCCTGGAGTGTAGAAGCGGAATCACCCCTCCACTTT

size: medium-sized
D: NA
V: TRBV2
J: TRBJ1-5
CDR3: CATKKESNQPQHF
DNA: TGTGCCACCAAGAAAGAGAGCAATCAGCCCCAGCATTTT

size: many
D: NA
V: TRBV18
J: TRBJ2-3
CDR3: CASSPEYLGLSGADTQYF
DNA: TGTGCCAGCTCACCGGAATATCTTGGACTATCGGGCGCAGATACGCAGTATTTT

size: many
D: TRBD2
V: TRBV13
J: TRBJ2-1
CDR3: CASSPPGEGGSSYNEQFF
DNA: TGTGCCAGCAGCCCCCCTGGTGAAGGCGGGAGCTCCTACAATGAGCAGTTCTTC

size: medium-sized
D: TRBD2
V: TRBV29-1
J: TRBJ2-1
CDR3: CSVKTSVSYNEQFF
DNA: TGCAGCGTTAAGACTAGCGTCTCCTACAATGAGCAGTTCTTC

size: medium-sized
D: NA
V: TRBV7-2
J: TRBJ2-7
CDR3: CASSENYEQYF
DNA: TGTGCCAGCAGCGAAAACTACGAGCAGTACTTC

size: medium-sized
D: NA
V: TRBV5-1
J: TRBJ2-6
CDR3: CASSLTEYGANVLTF
DNA: TGCGCCAGCAGCCTGACCGAATATGGGGCCAACGTCCTGACTTTC

size: many
D: NA
V: TRBV7-2
J: TRBJ2-7
CDR3: CASSSRTAHEQYF
DNA: TGTGCCAGCAGCTCCCGGACCGCGCACGAGCAGTACTTC

size: medium-sized
D: NA
V: TRBV7-6
J: TRBJ2-7
CDR3: CASSLGPHSYEQYF
DNA: TGTGCCAGCAGCTTAGGCCCACACAGCTACGAGCAGTACTTC

size: NA
D: NA
V: TRBV12-3/TRBV12-4
J: TRBJ1-4
CDR3: CASSLGGHGVSEKLFF
DNA: TGTGCCAGCAGTTTAGGGGGACATGGAGTAAGCGAAAAACTGTTTTTT

size: many
D: NA
V: TRBV5-1
J: TRBJ2-1
CDR3: CASSLGDFPSYNEQFF
DNA: TGCGCCAGCAGCTTGGGGGACTTCCCCTCCTACAATGAGCAGTTCTTC

size: medium-sized
D: TRBD2
V: TRBV20-1
J: TRBJ2-5
CDR3: CSARGTIQETQYF
DNA: TGCAGTGCCCGAGGGACTATCCAAGAGACCCAGTACTTC

size: NA
D: NA
V: TRBV3-1
J: TRBJ2-1
CDR3: CASSPLGGGTARLRNERFF
DNA: TGTGCCAGCAGCCCTCTTGGAGGCGGGACCGCCAGACTCCGCAATGAGCGGTTCTTC

size: NA
D: NA
V: TRBV5-1
J: TRBJ2-1
CDR3: CASSLGAQLNEQFF
DNA: TGCGCCAGCAGCTTGGGGGCCCAACTCAATGAGCAGTTCTTC

size: medium-sized
D: NA
V: TRBV7-2
J: TRBJ2-5
CDR3: CASSLVTKETQYF
DNA: TGTGCCAGCAGCTTAGTTACGAAAGAGACCCAGTACTTC

size: medium-sized
D: NA
V: TRBV6-2/TRBV6-3
J: TRBJ2-3
CDR3: CASSYGTLLTDTQYF
DNA: TGTGCCAGCAGTTACGGGACACTACTTACAGATACGCAGTATTTT

size: NA
D: TRBD1
V: TRBV19
J: TRBJ1-2
CDR3: CASRGQGLDGYTF
DNA: TGTGCCAGTAGGGGACAGGGGTTGGATGGCTACACCTTC

size: NA
D: NA
V: TRBV9
J: TRBJ2-7
CDR3: CASSVTGVGEQYF
DNA: TGTGCCAGCAGCGTAACCGGGGTGGGCGAGCAGTACTTC

size: many
D: NA
V: TRBV7-2
J: TRBJ2-7
CDR3: CASSSYRKTEEQYF
DNA: TGTGCCAGCAGCTCATACCGGAAGACCGAGGAGCAGTACTTC

size: many
D: TRBD1
V: TRBV7-7
J: TRBJ2-2
CDR3: CAIDRGNTGELFF
DNA: TGTGCCATAGACAGGGGGAACACCGGGGAGCTGTTTTTT

size: medium-sized
D: NA
V: TRBV29-1
J: TRBJ2-1
CDR3: CSVESTFGIYNEQFF
DNA: TGCAGCGTTGAAAGTACTTTCGGGATTTACAATGAGCAGTTCTTC

size: many
D: NA
V: TRBV5-1
J: TRBJ2-5
CDR3: CASSLDAGMETQYF
DNA: TGCGCCAGCAGCTTGGATGCAGGGATGGAGACCCAGTACTTC

size: medium-sized
D: NA
V: TRBV5-1
J: TRBJ2-5
CDR3: CASARRSQQETQYF
DNA: TGCGCCAGCGCCCGGCGGTCCCAGCAAGAGACCCAGTACTTC

size: medium-sized
D: TRBD1
V: TRBV20-1
J: TRBJ1-1
CDR3: CSGPGQGTMNTEAFF
DNA: TGCAGTGGACCGGGACAGGGAACTATGAACACTGAAGCTTTCTTT

size: medium-sized
D: NA
V: TRBV5-1
J: TRBJ1-2
CDR3: CASSLAGGAGGGYTF
DNA: TGCGCCAGCAGCTTGGCCGGAGGGGCCGGGGGAGGCTACACCTTC

size: many
D: TRBD1
V: TRBV5-5
J: TRBJ2-7
CDR3: CASSSVGTGIRYEQYF
DNA: TGTGCCAGCAGCTCCGTGGGGACAGGGATTAGATACGAGCAGTACTTC

size: many
D: NA
V: TRBV27
J: TRBJ2-6
CDR3: CASKREERSGANVLTF
DNA: TGTGCCAGCAAACGGGAAGAGCGGTCTGGGGCCAACGTCCTGACTTTC

size: NA
D: TRBD1
V: TRBV6-2/TRBV6-3
J: TRBJ2-1
CDR3: CANGTPQGAQGEQFF
DNA: TGTGCCAACGGTACCCCACAGGGGGCGCAGGGCGAGCAGTTCTTC

size: few
D: NA
V: TRBV4-3
J: TRBJ2-3
CDR3: CASGLWGLSHTDTQYF
DNA: TGCGCCAGCGGCCTCTGGGGACTTTCCCACACAGATACGCAGTATTTT

size: many
D: NA
V: TRBV29-1
J: TRBJ2-3
CDR3: CSVESRGGTDTQYF
DNA: TGCAGCGTTGAGAGTAGAGGTGGCACAGATACGCAGTATTTT

size: few
D: TRBD1
V: TRBV30
J: TRBJ2-7
CDR3: CAWSRDRAYEQYF
DNA: TGTGCCTGGAGTCGGGACAGGGCCTACGAGCAGTACTTC

size: once
D: TRBD1
V: TRBV2
J: TRBJ2-7
CDR3: CASTRDRVDYEQYF
DNA: TGTGCCAGCACCCGGGACAGGGTAGACTACGAGCAGTACTTC

size: many
D: NA
V: TRBV5-1
J: TRBJ2-7
CDR3: CASSFLSGTGFGEQYF
DNA: TGCGCCAGCAGCTTTTTATCCGGGACGGGCTTCGGCGAGCAGTACTTC

size: NA
D: NA
V: TRBV5-1
J: TRBJ1-2
CDR3: CASSLVGGGRNGYTF
DNA: TGCGCCAGCAGCTTGGTTGGGGGTGGAAGGAATGGCTACACCTTC

size: medium-sized
D: NA
V: TRBV6-1
J: TRBJ1-1
CDR3: CASTLRGRGVVTEAFF
DNA: TGTGCCAGCACCTTAAGGGGCCGGGGAGTTGTCACTGAAGCTTTCTTT

size: medium-sized
D: NA
V: TRBV12-3/TRBV12-4
J: TRBJ2-2
CDR3: CASTRGSAGELFF
DNA: TGTGCCAGCACGAGGGGGTCGGCCGGGGAGCTGTTTTTT

size: many
D: TRBD1
V: TRBV5-1
J: TRBJ1-1
CDR3: CASSLRASGQAEAFF
DNA: TGCGCCAGCAGCTTGCGTGCCTCCGGACAGGCTGAAGCTTTCTTT

size: NA
D: TRBD1
V: TRBV20-1
J: TRBJ2-7
CDR3: CSARDRYPHEQYF
DNA: TGCAGTGCTAGGGACAGGTATCCCCACGAGCAGTACTTT

size: NA
D: TRBD1
V: TRBV15
J: TRBJ2-7
CDR3: CATSRERDRSYEQYF
DNA: TGTGCCACCAGCAGAGAACGGGACAGGTCCTACGAGCAGTACTTC